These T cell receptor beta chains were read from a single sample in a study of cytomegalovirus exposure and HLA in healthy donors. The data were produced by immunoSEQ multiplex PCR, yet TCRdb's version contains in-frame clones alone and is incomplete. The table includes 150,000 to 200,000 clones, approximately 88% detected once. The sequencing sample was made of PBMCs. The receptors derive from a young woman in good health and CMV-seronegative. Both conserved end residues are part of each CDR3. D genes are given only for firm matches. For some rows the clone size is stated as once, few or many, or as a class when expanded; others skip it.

CDR3 DNA: TGTGCCAGCAGTTTAATTCCACAGACCAACGAGCAGTACTTC
CDR3 protein: CASSLIPQTNEQYF
clone size: -
D gene: -
J gene: TRBJ2-7
V gene: TRBV28

CDR3 DNA: TGTGCCAGCAGTGCTTTAGTAGCGGGGGTCGCCAATGAGCAGTTCTTC
CDR3 protein: CASSALVAGVANEQFF
clone size: -
D gene: TRBD2
J gene: TRBJ2-1
V gene: TRBV6-6

CDR3 DNA: TGTGCCAGCACCTATGACAGGAACACTGAAGCTTTCTTT
CDR3 protein: CASTYDRNTEAFF
clone size: -
D gene: -
J gene: TRBJ1-1
V gene: TRBV2

CDR3 DNA: TGTGCCAGCAGTGCGGAGGGAAGCACTGAAGCTTTCTTT
CDR3 protein: CASSAEGSTEAFF
clone size: -
D gene: -
J gene: TRBJ1-1
V gene: TRBV2

CDR3 DNA: TGTGCCAGCAGCACCCAGGGAAGGATGAACATTCAGTACTTC
CDR3 protein: CASSTQGRMNIQYF
clone size: -
D gene: -
J gene: TRBJ2-4
V gene: TRBV11-3

CDR3 DNA: TGTGCCAGCAGCGGGCACAGGGGGCTGGGTCGCGAGCAGTACTTC
CDR3 protein: CASSGHRGLGREQYF
clone size: -
D gene: TRBD1
J gene: TRBJ2-7
V gene: TRBV14

CDR3 DNA: TGTGCCAGCAGTCCCATAGCGGGTCTGGGGCAAGAGACCCAGTACTTC
CDR3 protein: CASSPIAGLGQETQYF
clone size: -
D gene: TRBD2
J gene: TRBJ2-5
V gene: TRBV11-2

CDR3 DNA: TGTGCCTGGAGTAAGGGACAGGGAGACGGCTACACCTTC
CDR3 protein: CAWSKGQGDGYTF
clone size: -
D gene: TRBD1
J gene: TRBJ1-2
V gene: TRBV30

CDR3 DNA: TGTGCCAGTAGGGGGGACCGGGAGCGCATGAACACTGAAGCTTTCTTT
CDR3 protein: CASRGDRERMNTEAFF
clone size: few
D gene: -
J gene: TRBJ1-1
V gene: TRBV19

CDR3 DNA: TGTGCCAGCAGCTTAAGGGGGCGGGTCACCGGGGAGCTGTTTTTT
CDR3 protein: CASSLRGRVTGELFF
clone size: -
D gene: TRBD1
J gene: TRBJ2-2
V gene: TRBV11-1

CDR3 DNA: TGCGCCAGCAGCATTGACATTAATTCACCCCTCCACTTT
CDR3 protein: CASSIDINSPLHF
clone size: -
D gene: -
J gene: TRBJ1-6
V gene: TRBV5-1

CDR3 DNA: TGCGCCAGCAGCCCCCATCGGGATGAGCAGTTCTTC
CDR3 protein: CASSPHRDEQFF
clone size: -
D gene: -
J gene: TRBJ2-1
V gene: TRBV4-1

CDR3 DNA: TGTGCCAGCAGTGAATTCACAGGGACACTAGCCAAAAACATTCAGTACTTC
CDR3 protein: CASSEFTGTLAKNIQYF
clone size: -
D gene: -
J gene: TRBJ2-4
V gene: TRBV25-1

CDR3 DNA: TGTGCCAGCTCAGATCAGGGTGGGAACACTGAAGCTTTCTTT
CDR3 protein: CASSDQGGNTEAFF
clone size: -
D gene: -
J gene: TRBJ1-1
V gene: TRBV18

CDR3 DNA: TGTGCCAGCAGTTCAGGAGGGGGCGGGGAGACCCAGTACTTC
CDR3 protein: CASSSGGGGETQYF
clone size: -
D gene: -
J gene: TRBJ2-5
V gene: TRBV7-7

CDR3 DNA: TGCAGCGTTGAAGGCAGTGACTATGGCTACACCTTC
CDR3 protein: CSVEGSDYGYTF
clone size: once
D gene: -
J gene: TRBJ1-2
V gene: TRBV29-1

CDR3 DNA: TGCGCCAGCAGCCCGCGGGGGGATAACTATGGCTACACCTTC
CDR3 protein: CASSPRGDNYGYTF
clone size: -
D gene: -
J gene: TRBJ1-2
V gene: TRBV4-1